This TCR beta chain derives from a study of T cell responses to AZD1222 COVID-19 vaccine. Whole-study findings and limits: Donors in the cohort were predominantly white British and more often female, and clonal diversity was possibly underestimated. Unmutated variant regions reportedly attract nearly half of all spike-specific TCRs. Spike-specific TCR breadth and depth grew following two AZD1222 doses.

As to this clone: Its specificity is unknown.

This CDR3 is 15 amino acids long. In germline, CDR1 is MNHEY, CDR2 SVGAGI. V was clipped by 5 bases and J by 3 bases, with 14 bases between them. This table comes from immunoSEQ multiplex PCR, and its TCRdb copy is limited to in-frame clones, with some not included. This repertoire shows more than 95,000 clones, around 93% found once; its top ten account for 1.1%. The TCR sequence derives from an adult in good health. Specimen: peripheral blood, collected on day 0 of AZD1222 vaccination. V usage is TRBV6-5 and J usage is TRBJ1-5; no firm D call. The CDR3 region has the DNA TGTGCCAGCAGTCCCGTCAGCGCCTTCAATCAGCCCCAGCATTTT. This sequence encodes CASSPVSAFNQPQHF.